This TCR beta chain originates from a study of read filtering for tumor transcriptome and immune sequencing (dated by TCRdb to 2018 to 2021). Broadly, across the study: The cohort was composed of about 18 male and some 13 female patients, with a mean age of roughly 61 years and an age range of roughly 40 to 85. One main goal was a read-filtering strategy for immune repertoire data, in particular deciding whether clonotypes backed by only one read should be removed. By revised international staging, eight or nine patients were R-ISS I, fewer than 20 were R-ISS II and over 5 were R-ISS III. Using the same bone marrow samples, the study compared TCR repertoires obtained by targeted immune repertoire sequencing with those obtained by bulk whole-transcriptome sequencing. Per sample, about 4.05 to 10.27 million TCR-region mapped reads were obtained with IR-seq, compared with only about 85 to 1273 with RNA-seq. Whole-transcriptome libraries were prepared with the TruSeq RNA Access Library Prep Kit after DNase treatment.

Relative to germline, V is 2 bases shorter and J is 1 base shorter, with 8 bases between their ends. The cysteine opens and the phenylalanine closes a CDR3 of 14 amino acids. CDR3 DNA is the only sequence kept; it has 42 bases, read in frame from the first base. For CDR1 and CDR2, the germline V gene lists SGHNT and YENEEA. General conclusions and limits of the study: Removing single-read clonotypes increased the correlation between IR-seq and RNA-seq shared clonotype proportions. The sorted CD138-negative fraction was composed of a mixed bone marrow immune population rather than of purified T cells. Single-read clonotypes made up 80% to 85% of clonotypes but only about 4% of total reads in IR-seq, compared with approximately 75% of clonotypes and 40% to 55% of reads in RNA-seq. Compared with RNA-seq, IR-seq captured clonotypes at much higher depth and more reliably, and a smaller IR-seq throughput was enough to identify most shared clonotypes.

To note about this clonotype: No antigen is known for it. It has no much larger one-base neighbor in the sample; base qualities were not kept.

The Immunoverse kit was used to build TCR libraries from about 430 ng RNA, with molecular barcoded adaptors covering alpha/delta and beta/gamma chains. TCR library preparation was performed with the same RNA that was used for transcriptome sequencing. TCR libraries were sequenced on an Illumina HiSeq 4000 with 2 x 150 cycles. Per the source publication's procedure: MiXCR aligned TCR reads to human V, D, J and C references and assembled the aligned reads into CDR3 clonotypes, with quality filtering and error correction included. Clonotype counts and gene usage diversity were analyzed with the tcR package in R. Raw mapping reads were checked after the RNA-seq reads had been mapped by STAR aligner version 2.5.3a onto the human GRCh37 genome. To test how sequencing depth affected the clonotypes detected, IR-seq fastq files were randomly downsampled with Seqtk 1.3. The public reads were run again by TCRdb, first through fastp at Q25 and then through MiXCR, and only productive beta chains were kept. Under each unique CDR3 protein, matching rows form one entry showing the most common genes and DNA. TCRdb assigned the V and J calls; the authors' analysis was not used. Here the sample has about 90,000 distinct CDR3 sequences; 9% to 15% occur a single time. Under 15% of the sample rests with the top ten.

Each patient had bone marrow sampled at the time of active disease. Ficoll-Hypaque density gradient centrifugation was used to isolate bone marrow mononuclear cells. CD138-negative cells were obtained by negative selection after labeling with CD138 magnetic microbeads on a MACS separator, removing myeloma plasma cells. Purity of the isolated cells was checked by flow cytometry on an Attune NxT using CD138 antibodies. Total RNA was extracted with TRIzol reagent and quantified with a NanoDrop spectrophotometer. Paired RNA-seq and IR-seq were performed on the CD138-negative bone marrow sample of each patient.

The chain employs TRBV11-3 and TRBJ1-1, with an unclear D gene assignment. Sample: a population of CD138-negative cells sorted from bone marrow. This specimen's cell subset or site label, interpreted: bone marrow mononuclear cells depleted of CD138+ plasma/myeloma cells by negative magnetic selection. The sequence was collected from a donor aged 40 or older with multiple myeloma. CDR3 region: CASSLSRGNTEAFF. The nucleotides are TGTGCCAGCAGCTTAAGTCGGGGGAACACTGAAGCTTTCTTT.